The rows below give T cell receptor beta chains drawn from one sample of a study of cytotoxic CD8 clonotypes in ibrutinib-treated CLL. Sequenced by immunoSEQ multiplex PCR; TCRdb stores in-frame clones only, minus some. The repertoire holds just over 200,000 clones, with roughly 65% as singletons. Source: PBMCs, taken after 12 months of ibrutinib treatment. The receptors shown here come from a human donor with chronic lymphocytic leukemia. The CDR3 runs from the conserved cysteine through the conserved F or W. The order of the fields is V gene, J gene, clone size, D gene, CDR3 length, CDR3 DNA, CDR3 protein. D genes are given only for firm matches. Clone size is given for some rows only: seen once, a few or many times, or a class if the clone is expanded.

v_call: TRBV27; j_call: TRBJ2-1; clone_size: -; d_call: -; cdr3_length: 16; cdr3_nt: TGTGCCAGCAGTTTATCCGGGGCTAGGGGTCGGAATGAGCAGTTCTTC; cdr3_aa: CASSLSGARGRNEQFF
v_call: TRBV6-1; j_call: TRBJ1-5; clone_size: -; d_call: -; cdr3_length: 16; cdr3_nt: TGTGCCAGCAGTGAATGGGCCAGGGTCAGCAATCAGCCCCAGCATTTT; cdr3_aa: CASSEWARVSNQPQHF
v_call: TRBV6-1; j_call: TRBJ2-4; clone_size: -; d_call: TRBD2; cdr3_length: 21; cdr3_nt: TGTGCCAGCAGTGAAAGCCAAAGGACTAGCGGAAGACTTTTAGCCAAAAACATTCAGTACTTC; cdr3_aa: CASSESQRTSGRLLAKNIQYF
v_call: TRBV2; j_call: TRBJ2-7; clone_size: few; d_call: -; cdr3_length: 14; cdr3_nt: TGTGCCAGCAGTGGCAGACTTTTCACCTACGAGCAGTACTTC; cdr3_aa: CASSGRLFTYEQYF
v_call: TRBV7-9; j_call: TRBJ1-1; clone_size: -; d_call: -; cdr3_length: 11; cdr3_nt: TGTGCCAGCAGCAAAATCAGTGAAGCTTTCTTT; cdr3_aa: CASSKISEAFF
v_call: TRBV4-2; j_call: TRBJ2-6; clone_size: -; d_call: -; cdr3_length: 17; cdr3_nt: TGTGCCAGCAGCAAGGCAAGGGAGTCCTCTGGGGCCAACGTCCTGACTTTC; cdr3_aa: CASSKARESSGANVLTF
v_call: TRBV27; j_call: TRBJ2-3; clone_size: -; d_call: -; cdr3_length: 14; cdr3_nt: TGTGCCAGCAGTTTGTTACAGAGCACAGATACGCAGTATTTT; cdr3_aa: CASSLLQSTDTQYF
v_call: TRBV2; j_call: TRBJ1-1; clone_size: few; d_call: -; cdr3_length: 15; cdr3_nt: TGTGCCAGCAGGAATACGGGACACATGAACACTGAAGCTTTCTTT; cdr3_aa: CASRNTGHMNTEAFF
v_call: TRBV2; j_call: TRBJ2-5; clone_size: -; d_call: TRBD2; cdr3_length: 15; cdr3_nt: TGTGCCAGCAGTTACTTAGCGGGCCTCCAAGAGACCCAGTACTTC; cdr3_aa: CASSYLAGLQETQYF
v_call: TRBV7-2; j_call: TRBJ1-4; clone_size: -; d_call: -; cdr3_length: 14; cdr3_nt: TGTGCCAGCAGCTTTGAGCCGAGGATTGAAAAACTGTTTTTT; cdr3_aa: CASSFEPRIEKLFF
v_call: TRBV5-1; j_call: TRBJ2-7; clone_size: -; d_call: TRBD1; cdr3_length: 17; cdr3_nt: TGCGCCAGCAGCTTGGGACAGGGCTTCGGTGAAGGGGGCGAGCAGTACTTC; cdr3_aa: CASSLGQGFGEGGEQYF
v_call: TRBV6-5; j_call: TRBJ1-5; clone_size: -; d_call: TRBD1; cdr3_length: 16; cdr3_nt: TGTGCCAGCAGTTCGGACAGGCGGAGGCAGTTTCAGCCCCAGCATTTT; cdr3_aa: CASSSDRRRQFQPQHF
v_call: TRBV9; j_call: TRBJ1-2; clone_size: -; d_call: TRBD1; cdr3_length: 14; cdr3_nt: TGTGCCAGCAGCGCCGGGACAGGGAACTATGGCTACACCTTC; cdr3_aa: CASSAGTGNYGYTF
v_call: TRBV7-2; j_call: TRBJ2-7; clone_size: -; d_call: TRBD2; cdr3_length: 13; cdr3_nt: TGTGCCAGCAGCTTCGGGACTAGCGGCGAGCAGTACTTC; cdr3_aa: CASSFGTSGEQYF
v_call: TRBV2; j_call: TRBJ2-2; clone_size: -; d_call: TRBD2; cdr3_length: 15; cdr3_nt: TGTGCCAGCAGGAGGACTAGCGTCGACACCGGGGAGCTGTTTTTT; cdr3_aa: CASRRTSVDTGELFF
v_call: TRBV2; j_call: TRBJ1-1; clone_size: -; d_call: -; cdr3_length: 12; cdr3_nt: TGTGCCAGCAGTGAAGACAGGATTGAAGCTTTCTTT; cdr3_aa: CASSEDRIEAFF
v_call: TRBV6-1; j_call: TRBJ2-7; clone_size: -; d_call: -; cdr3_length: 12; cdr3_nt: TGTGCCAGCAGTGAATCCGGGTACGAGCAGTACTTC; cdr3_aa: CASSESGYEQYF
v_call: TRBV21-1; j_call: TRBJ2-3; clone_size: -; d_call: -; cdr3_length: 18; cdr3_nt: TGTGCCAGGCCACCGGGACAGGGCCATCCATCCTTCACAGATACGCAGTATTTT; cdr3_aa: CARPPGQGHPSFTDTQYF
v_call: TRBV9; j_call: TRBJ2-3; clone_size: -; d_call: TRBD2; cdr3_length: 16; cdr3_nt: TGTGCCAGCAGCGTGGGGACTAGCGGCTACACAGATACGCAGTATTTT; cdr3_aa: CASSVGTSGYTDTQYF
v_call: TRBV28; j_call: TRBJ1-1; clone_size: -; d_call: TRBD1; cdr3_length: 16; cdr3_nt: TGTGCCAGCAGTTTTGTCATCCGGGACAGGGGCGTAGGAGCTTTCTTT; cdr3_aa: CASSFVIRDRGVGAFF
v_call: TRBV7-9; j_call: TRBJ2-2; clone_size: -; d_call: -; cdr3_length: 12; cdr3_nt: TGTGCCAGCAGCCCTTATACCGGGGAGCTGTTTTTT; cdr3_aa: CASSPYTGELFF
v_call: TRBV18; j_call: TRBJ1-2; clone_size: -; d_call: -; cdr3_length: 15; cdr3_nt: TGTGCCAGCTCACTCAGGACGGGCGCTAACTATGGCTACACCTTC; cdr3_aa: CASSLRTGANYGYTF
v_call: TRBV7-3; j_call: TRBJ1-1; clone_size: -; d_call: -; cdr3_length: 14; cdr3_nt: TGTGCCAGCAGCGCAAATCCGTTGGGCACTGAAGCTTTCTTT; cdr3_aa: CASSANPLGTEAFF
v_call: TRBV7-9; j_call: TRBJ1-5; clone_size: -; d_call: -; cdr3_length: 16; cdr3_nt: TGTGCCAGCAGCTTAGATGGGGCCCGGGGCAATCAGCCCCAGCATTTT; cdr3_aa: CASSLDGARGNQPQHF
v_call: TRBV28; j_call: TRBJ1-2; clone_size: -; d_call: TRBD1; cdr3_length: 17; cdr3_nt: TGTGCCAGCAGTTTTTTAGGAACAGGGGGATATAACTATGGCTACACCTTC; cdr3_aa: CASSFLGTGGYNYGYTF
v_call: TRBV28; j_call: TRBJ2-1; clone_size: -; d_call: -; cdr3_length: 13; cdr3_nt: TGTGCCAGCAGTTTACTGATGTACAATGAGCAGTTCTTC; cdr3_aa: CASSLLMYNEQFF
v_call: TRBV4-2; j_call: TRBJ1-2; clone_size: few; d_call: -; cdr3_length: 16; cdr3_nt: TGTGCCAGCAGCCAAGGAAGGGACACCTCTAACTATGGCTACACCTTC; cdr3_aa: CASSQGRDTSNYGYTF
v_call: TRBV10-3; j_call: TRBJ2-7; clone_size: few; d_call: TRBD2; cdr3_length: 16; cdr3_nt: TGTGCCATCAGTCCCGGTCTAGCGGGAGACACCTACGAGCAGTACTTC; cdr3_aa: CAISPGLAGDTYEQYF
v_call: TRBV29-1; j_call: TRBJ1-2; clone_size: -; d_call: -; cdr3_length: 13; cdr3_nt: TGCAGCGTTGAACGGGCCATGGATGATGGCTACACCTTC; cdr3_aa: CSVERAMDDGYTF
v_call: TRBV5-8; j_call: TRBJ2-7; clone_size: once; d_call: TRBD1; cdr3_length: 16; cdr3_nt: TGTGCCAGCAGCACCAAGCTTCGGGACAGGGTCTACGAGCAGTACTTC; cdr3_aa: CASSTKLRDRVYEQYF
v_call: TRBV29-1; j_call: TRBJ2-3; clone_size: -; d_call: TRBD1; cdr3_length: 16; cdr3_nt: TGCAGCGTCCAGCTCCGGGACAGGGTTTTTACAGATACGCAGTATTTT; cdr3_aa: CSVQLRDRVFTDTQYF
v_call: TRBV25-1; j_call: TRBJ1-1; clone_size: -; d_call: -; cdr3_length: 16; cdr3_nt: TGTGCCAGCAGTGAATATGGGGCAGGGGCGAACACTGAAGCTTTCTTT; cdr3_aa: CASSEYGAGANTEAFF
v_call: TRBV27; j_call: TRBJ2-1; clone_size: once; d_call: TRBD2; cdr3_length: 11; cdr3_nt: TGTGCCAGCTCGGGGGGGAATGAGCAGTTCTTC; cdr3_aa: CASSGGNEQFF
v_call: TRBV9; j_call: TRBJ2-2; clone_size: -; d_call: -; cdr3_length: 13; cdr3_nt: TGTGCCAGTTCTAGGAGTGGCACCGGGGAGCTGTTTTTT; cdr3_aa: CASSRSGTGELFF
v_call: TRBV10-3; j_call: TRBJ2-7; clone_size: -; d_call: -; cdr3_length: 14; cdr3_nt: TGTGCCATCAAATTCCGCAGGGAATCCTACGAGCAGTACTTC; cdr3_aa: CAIKFRRESYEQYF
v_call: TRBV6-5; j_call: TRBJ2-5; clone_size: -; d_call: -; cdr3_length: 14; cdr3_nt: TGTGCCAGCAGAGCAACAGGGAGACAAGAGACCCAGTACTTC; cdr3_aa: CASRATGRQETQYF
v_call: TRBV2; j_call: TRBJ1-5; clone_size: -; d_call: -; cdr3_length: 11; cdr3_nt: TGTGCCAGCAGTGAAGAGGGGCCCCAGCATTTT; cdr3_aa: CASSEEGPQHF
v_call: TRBV18; j_call: TRBJ2-3; clone_size: -; d_call: -; cdr3_length: 15; cdr3_nt: TGTGCCAGCTCACCTAAGACAGGCCTCACAGATACGCAGTATTTT; cdr3_aa: CASSPKTGLTDTQYF
v_call: TRBV29-1; j_call: TRBJ1-2; clone_size: -; d_call: -; cdr3_length: 13; cdr3_nt: TGCAGCGTTGATAAGGATCCTAACTATGGCTACACCTTC; cdr3_aa: CSVDKDPNYGYTF
v_call: TRBV29-1; j_call: TRBJ1-2; clone_size: -; d_call: -; cdr3_length: 13; cdr3_nt: TGCAGCGTTGAAGATTGGGCCGGGACAACGAATACCTTC; cdr3_aa: CSVEDWAGTTNTF
v_call: TRBV6-5; j_call: TRBJ2-1; clone_size: -; d_call: TRBD1; cdr3_length: 14; cdr3_nt: TGTGCCAGCAGAGAAAGGGACAGGGCGGATGAGCAGTTCTTC; cdr3_aa: CASRERDRADEQFF
v_call: TRBV30; j_call: TRBJ2-5; clone_size: once; d_call: TRBD1; cdr3_length: 15; cdr3_nt: TGTGCCTGGACAGGGGAAACAGGGGTGCAAGAGACCCAGTACTTC; cdr3_aa: CAWTGETGVQETQYF
v_call: TRBV7-3; j_call: TRBJ2-1; clone_size: few; d_call: -; cdr3_length: 12; cdr3_nt: TGTGCCAGCAGCTTAGCCGGGGGTCTCTTGGTCTTC; cdr3_aa: CASSLAGGLLVF
v_call: TRBV6-1; j_call: TRBJ1-2; clone_size: -; d_call: -; cdr3_length: 13; cdr3_nt: TGTGCCAGCAGTGAATTGAGGGAAGATGGCTACACCTTC; cdr3_aa: CASSELREDGYTF
v_call: TRBV19; j_call: TRBJ2-1; clone_size: -; d_call: -; cdr3_length: 13; cdr3_nt: TGTGCCAGTAGTACGGAGACCTACAATGAGCAGTTCTTC; cdr3_aa: CASSTETYNEQFF
v_call: TRBV19; j_call: TRBJ1-5; clone_size: -; d_call: TRBD1; cdr3_length: 15; cdr3_nt: TGTGCCAGTAGTAAGCCTCGACAGGGAAATCAGCCCCAGCATTTT; cdr3_aa: CASSKPRQGNQPQHF
v_call: TRBV4-3; j_call: TRBJ1-4; clone_size: -; d_call: TRBD1; cdr3_length: 15; cdr3_nt: TGCGCCAGCAGCTCCCACAGGGGGCAGAATGAAAAACTGTTTTTT; cdr3_aa: CASSSHRGQNEKLFF
v_call: TRBV5-1; j_call: TRBJ1-3; clone_size: -; d_call: -; cdr3_length: 15; cdr3_nt: TGCGCCAGCAGCTTGGGAGGAACAGCTGGAAACACCATATATTTT; cdr3_aa: CASSLGGTAGNTIYF
v_call: TRBV7-9; j_call: TRBJ2-7; clone_size: few; d_call: TRBD1; cdr3_length: 17; cdr3_nt: TGTGCCAGCAGCTTGTATGGGAAAGGGACAGGCTCCTACGAGCAGTACTTC; cdr3_aa: CASSLYGKGTGSYEQYF
v_call: TRBV7-2; j_call: TRBJ2-5; clone_size: few; d_call: TRBD2; cdr3_length: 16; cdr3_nt: TGTGCCAGCAGCTCGGGGACTAGCGGGAGGGCGGGGACCCAGTACTTC; cdr3_aa: CASSSGTSGRAGTQYF
v_call: TRBV30; j_call: TRBJ1-1; clone_size: -; d_call: -; cdr3_length: 12; cdr3_nt: TGTGCCTGGACAGGGTGGGGCACTGAAGCTTTCTTT; cdr3_aa: CAWTGWGTEAFF
v_call: TRBV30; j_call: TRBJ1-5; clone_size: -; d_call: -; cdr3_length: 13; cdr3_nt: TGTGCCTGGACCGGGACGGTCACTCAGCCCCAGCATTTT; cdr3_aa: CAWTGTVTQPQHF
v_call: TRBV10-3; j_call: TRBJ2-3; clone_size: -; d_call: -; cdr3_length: 12; cdr3_nt: TGTGCCATCAATCAGGGGTGGGATACGCAGTATTTT; cdr3_aa: CAINQGWDTQYF
v_call: TRBV7-2; j_call: TRBJ2-3; clone_size: -; d_call: -; cdr3_length: 17; cdr3_nt: TGTGCCAGCAGCCCTCATGCTCTTAGCGGAAGCACAGATACGCAGTATTTT; cdr3_aa: CASSPHALSGSTDTQYF
v_call: TRBV10-2; j_call: TRBJ1-1; clone_size: -; d_call: TRBD1; cdr3_length: 14; cdr3_nt: TGCGCCAGCAGGGGAAACAGGGGGAACACTGAAGCTTTCTTT; cdr3_aa: CASRGNRGNTEAFF
v_call: TRBV30; j_call: TRBJ1-5; clone_size: once; d_call: -; cdr3_length: 13; cdr3_nt: TGTGCCTGGACCCACGGGGGTAATCAGCCCCAGCATTTT; cdr3_aa: CAWTHGGNQPQHF
v_call: TRBV15; j_call: TRBJ2-7; clone_size: -; d_call: -; cdr3_length: 13; cdr3_nt: TGTGCCACCAGAGCGCGGAGGGGCTACGAGCAGTACTTC; cdr3_aa: CATRARRGYEQYF
v_call: TRBV7-2; j_call: TRBJ2-5; clone_size: -; d_call: -; cdr3_length: 15; cdr3_nt: TGTGCCAGCAGCTTATCTAGCTACCCCCAAGAGACCCAGTACTTC; cdr3_aa: CASSLSSYPQETQYF
v_call: TRBV4-2; j_call: TRBJ2-3; clone_size: -; d_call: -; cdr3_length: 15; cdr3_nt: TGTGCCAGCAGCCAAGATGAGACTGGCCGAGATACGCAGTATTTT; cdr3_aa: CASSQDETGRDTQYF
v_call: TRBV4-3; j_call: TRBJ2-3; clone_size: -; d_call: -; cdr3_length: 16; cdr3_nt: TGCGCCAGCAGCCTCCAGGCACGGGGGAGCACAGATACGCAGTATTTT; cdr3_aa: CASSLQARGSTDTQYF